These 5 T cell receptor beta chains were all obtained from the same sample, sequenced in a study of blood T cell repertoires in COVID-19. Generated by immunoSEQ multiplex PCR, the TCRdb table keeps only in-frame clones and is missing some. The sample has more than 150,000 clones; around 77% are singletons. Input material: peripheral blood. The receptors originated from a man in his fifties or sixties with active or convalescent COVID-19.

There are a few counts of this clone. This chain links TRBV18 with TRBJ2-2; TRBD2 is a possible D gene (6 bases). This CDR3 has 16 residues. Germline V gene lookup returns CDR1 KGHSH and CDR2 LQKENI. Trimming left V 5 bases short and J 0 bases short, with 13 bases between. The CDR3 nucleotides read TGTGCCAGCTCATCGCCCTCGGGAGCGAACACCGGGGAGCTGTTTTTT. Its protein is CASSSPSGANTGELFF.

With respect to this clone: Other DNA sequences in the sample encode the same CDR3. This chain connects TRBV27 to TRBJ2-1, with D tentatively TRBD2 (6 bases). Trimming removed 4 bases from V and 4 bases from J, with 8 bases in between. Germline CDR1 MNHEY, CDR2 SMNVEV (reference sequence). The CDR3 totals 13 residues. The CDR3 is CASSYREYNEQFF. The CDR3 nucleotides are TGTGCCAGCAGTTACCGGGAGTACAATGAGCAGTTCTTC.

The rearrangement joins TRBV7-6 to TRBJ2-3, with D unclear. Trimming took 5 bases from V and 1 from J, leaving 7 bases between them. This CDR3 is built from 13 residues. Germline CDR1 and CDR2: SGHVS and FNYEAQ. The CDR3 sequence is CASSPRGTDTQYF. The CDR3 coding sequence is TGTGCCAGCAGCCCCCGGGGCACAGATACGCAGTATTTT.

The chain is built from TRBV27 and TRBJ2-1, with TRBD2 identical over 9 bases. The CDR3 has 22 residues. Germline CDR1 MNHEY, CDR2 SMNVEV (reference sequence). J gave up 4 bases and V 5 bases, and 27 bases lay outside the gene matches. In nucleotides, the CDR3 is TGTGCCAGCAGTGCCGGGGGGGCCTTAGCGGGAGTTCCTCCCTTGCGGTACAATGAGCAGTTCTTC. Translation gives CASSAGGALAGVPPLRYNEQFF.

This rearrangement joins TRBV7-2 to TRBJ2-3, with 8 nucleotides matching TRBD2. In germline, CDR1 is SGHTA, CDR2 FQGNSA. CDR3 length equals 15 residues. J gave up 0 bases and V 5 bases, and 4 bases lay outside the gene matches. The CDR3 loop reads CASSPSSGSTDTQYF. CDR3 bases: TGTGCCAGCAGCCCATCTAGCGGGAGCACAGATACGCAGTATTTT.